The rows below give T cell receptor beta chains drawn from one sample of a study of identical twins. One entry per CDR3 protein results from TCRdb running MiXCR on the 5' RACE reads. The table has 220,000 or so distinct CDR3 sequences, about 7.3% seen once; the top ten hold 3% to 4.5%. This sample also appeared in a second study, on yellow fever vaccine responses in identical twins.

The source material was memory (CD45RO+) T cells sorted from blood. Receptors were obtained from a woman younger than 35 in good health. Both conserved end residues are part of each CDR3. The D gene is left open where the match is weak. Size values are once, few and many counts, or a class for expanded clones, and some rows have none.

v_gene	d_gene	len	abundance	j_gene	CDR3aa	CDR3nt
TRBV7-9	TRBD2	14	.	TRBJ2-7	CASSRGEGSYEQYF	TGTGCCAGCAGCCGGGGGGAGGGGTCCTACGAGCAGTACTTC
TRBV4-1	.	16	.	TRBJ2-3	CASSQARAPSTDTQYF	TGCGCCAGCAGCCAAGCCAGGGCTCCTAGCACAGATACGCAGTATTTT
TRBV28	.	12	few	TRBJ2-4	CASSLPKNIQYF	TGTGCCAGCAGTTTACCCAAAAACATTCAGTACTTC
TRBV5-1	.	18	few	TRBJ2-5	CASSLEWGRGGAQETQYF	TGCGCCAGCAGCTTGGAATGGGGCAGGGGGGGGGCACAAGAGACCCAGTACTTC
TRBV29-1	.	13	many	TRBJ2-6	CSVDSSGANVLTF	TGCAGCGTAGATAGTTCTGGGGCCAACGTCCTGACTTTC
TRBV18	.	15	few	TRBJ2-1	CASSPGGPRLNEQFF	TGTGCCAGCTCACCGGGGGGACCCAGGCTCAATGAGCAGTTCTTC
TRBV2	.	15	few	TRBJ2-6	CASRTENSGANVLTF	TGTGCCAGCAGAACAGAGAATTCTGGGGCCAACGTCCTGACTTTC
TRBV12-3/TRBV12-4	.	14	few	TRBJ1-2	CASRPQGPEWGYTF	TGTGCCAGCAGGCCACAGGGCCCAGAGTGGGGCTACACCTTC
TRBV11-2	TRBD2	16	.	TRBJ2-1	CASSWSSKAGVHEQFF	TGTGCCAGCAGTTGGTCGAGTAAAGCGGGAGTGCATGAGCAGTTCTTC
TRBV28	TRBD1	16	many	TRBJ2-1	CASSPQTGGSYNEQFF	TGTGCCAGCAGTCCCCAGACAGGGGGCTCCTACAATGAGCAGTTCTTC
TRBV7-2	.	16	few	TRBJ1-4	CASSTRQASTNEKLFF	TGTGCCAGCAGCACACGACAGGCTTCAACTAATGAAAAACTGTTTTTT
TRBV12-3/TRBV12-4	.	14	many	TRBJ2-2	CASSLDSLWGELFF	TGTGCCAGCAGCCTGGACAGTCTTTGGGGGGAGCTGTTTTTT
TRBV9	.	15	few	TRBJ2-1	CASSVDQGSYNEQFF	TGTGCCAGCAGCGTCGACCAAGGCTCCTACAATGAGCAGTTCTTC
TRBV27	TRBD1	16	.	TRBJ2-6	CASSLGTGVGANVLTF	TGTGCCAGCAGTCTCGGGACAGGGGTTGGGGCCAACGTCCTGACTTTC
TRBV28	.	17	.	TRBJ2-7	CASRPSLGILGSYEQYF	TGTGCCAGCAGACCATCTTTAGGGATCTTGGGCTCCTACGAGCAGTACTTC
TRBV12-3/TRBV12-4	TRBD2	18	few	TRBJ2-5	CASSSPPRLAGIRETQYF	TGTGCCAGCAGTTCCCCACCCCGGCTAGCGGGGATACGGGAGACCCAGTACTTC
TRBV20-1	.	15	.	TRBJ2-3	CSAKARRRLTDTQYF	TGCAGTGCTAAGGCTCGTAGGCGGCTCACAGATACGCAGTATTTT
TRBV6-1	.	13	few	TRBJ1-2	CASARQEFYGYTF	TGTGCCAGCGCCCGACAGGAGTTTTATGGCTACACCTTC
TRBV20-1	TRBD1	13	.	TRBJ2-2	CSANGQGTGELFF	TGCAGTGCTAATGGACAGGGCACCGGGGAGCTGTTTTTT
TRBV10-2	TRBD2	18	few	TRBJ2-7	CASSERLAGGPGSYEQYF	TGCGCCAGCAGTGAGAGACTAGCGGGAGGGCCAGGCTCCTACGAGCAGTACTTC